This T cell receptor beta chain was recovered during a study of T cells after yellow fever vaccination. Study observations and caveats: It was a small share of clonotypes that appeared in both CD4 and CD8 compartments.

5'RACE template switching generated TCR cDNA, adding a universal primer site and UMIs. TCRdb itself ran the 5' RACE reads through MiXCR, one entry per CDR3 protein. The profile shows under 550,000 distinct CDR3 sequences, roughly 22% of them singletons. Germline-derived CDR1 and CDR2 are SGHNT and YYREEE (reference sequence). The length of the CDR3 is 13 residues. V shed 5 bases and J shed 8 bases, with 16 bases lying between them. This clonotype was seen only a few times. Its antigen is unidentified. The chain employs TRBV5-4 and TRBJ1-2, with D perhaps TRBD1 (5 bases). Here the sequenced sample was PBMCs, taken about 20 days after the first yellow fever vaccination. This sequence originates from a man younger than 35 who received the YFV17D yellow fever vaccine. CDR3 sequence: CASSRHPRDGYTF. The CDR3 DNA sequence: TGTGCCAGCAGTCGTCACCCCAGGGACGGCTACACCTTC.